This record concerns one T cell receptor (beta chain) sequence. These data originate in a study of T cell responses to AZD1222 COVID-19 vaccine. This CDR3 is 11 amino acids long. CDR1 is MDHEN, CDR2 SYDVKM, per germline. With 6 bases removed from V and 7 bases from J, the gap between germline ends came to 7 bases. This table comes from immunoSEQ multiplex PCR, and its TCRdb copy is limited to in-frame clones, with some not included. The profile shows roughly 50,000 clones, 89% of them singletons. The material sequenced was peripheral blood, taken 28 days after the second AZD1222 dose. This TCR came from an adult who received the AZD1222 COVID-19 vaccine. The chain links TRBV28 to TRBJ2-1; D remains unclear. The CDR3 DNA follows: TGTGCCAGCAGATCACAGAATGAGCAGTTCTTC. Translated, it gives CASRSQNEQFF. The full variable domain, rest sourced from reference TRBV28 and TRBJ2-1, is DVKVTQSSRYLVKRTGEKVFLECVQDMDHENMFWYRQDPGLGLRLIYFSYDVKMKEKGDIPEGYSVSREKKERFSLILESASTNQTSMYLCASRSQNEQFFGPGTRLTVL.